This T cell receptor (beta chain) derives from a study of T cell responses to AZD1222 COVID-19 vaccine. Points from the study as a whole: Donors were mostly white British, more females; clonal diversity possibly underestimated.

Profiled with immunoSEQ multiplex PCR; TCRdb holds only in-frame clones, not every one. The sample contains roughly 120,000 clones, 86% of which appear only once. This clone came up once. The antigen remains unidentified. CDR1 SGDLS and CDR2 YYNGEE come from the germline V gene. With 0 bases clipped from V and 3 bases from J, the junction kept 11 bases outside the gene matches. The CDR3 extends over 17 amino acids. The specimen comprised peripheral blood, sampled 28 days after the second AZD1222 dose. The sequence came from an adult who received the AZD1222 COVID-19 vaccine. The J gene is TRBJ1-2, the V gene TRBV9, with 7 bases lining up with TRBD1. In nucleotides, the CDR3 is TGTGCCAGCAGCGTAGGGAGCAGGGGGAATAGGGACTATGGCTACACCTTC. Protein: CASSVGSRGNRDYGYTF.